This entry concerns a single T cell receptor (beta chain). CDR3 length: 16 amino acids. CDR1 SGHRS and CDR2 YFSETQ come from the germline V gene. V was clipped by 3 bases and J by 2 bases, with 12 bases between them. The record originates from a study of blood T cell repertoires in COVID-19. Using immunoSEQ multiplex PCR, the repertoire was profiled, and TCRdb retains in-frame clones only, with some absent. The sample shows about 160,000 clones, more than 60% of them seen only once. The chain carries TRBV5-1 and TRBJ2-6; D ambiguous. This clonotype was sampled from a man aged 60 to 69 with acute or convalescent COVID-19. Material for sequencing was peripheral blood. CDR3 in amino acids: CASSSRQSTGANVLTF. The DNA for the CDR3 is TGCGCCAGCAGCTCCAGACAATCTACTGGGGCCAACGTCCTGACTTTC.